The rows below give T cell receptor beta chains drawn from one sample of a study of CD8 T cells in ankylosing spondylitis. TCRdb processed the 5' RACE reads anew with MiXCR; each CDR3 protein has one entry. Of 150,000 to 250,000 distinct CDR3 sequences listed, 10% to 15% are singletons. Material: blood, either unsorted or a sorted T cell fraction (not recorded which). These receptors all stem from a male donor with ankylosing spondylitis or in good health (not recorded which). Both conserved end residues are part of each CDR3. The D gene is left open where the match is weak. Rows may omit the clone size; those that give it use once, few, many or a size class.

j_call | v_call | clone_size | d_call | cdr3_nt | cdr3_aa
TRBJ1-2 | TRBV5-1 | . | . | TGCGCCAGCAGCACCGACCAGGACGGCTACACCTTC | CASSTDQDGYTF
TRBJ1-1 | TRBV2 | . | TRBD1 | TGTGCCAGCCGGGACAGGGGGCGAGTGGCTTTCTTT | CASRDRGRVAFF
TRBJ1-1 | TRBV7-2 | many | TRBD1 | TGTGCCAGCAGCTTAGATTACAGGGGGTTTGAAGCTTTCTTT | CASSLDYRGFEAFF
TRBJ2-1 | TRBV5-5 | . | TRBD2 | TGTGCCAGCAGCTTGGCACTAGCGGGATTGGATGAGCAGTTCTTC | CASSLALAGLDEQFF
TRBJ1-1 | TRBV18 | . | . | TGTGCCAGCTCGGGAGACTCGGGCTCATTTGAAGCTTTCTTT | CASSGDSGSFEAFF
TRBJ1-5 | TRBV27 | few | TRBD1 | TGTGCCAGCAGTTTATCGGGGCAGGGGGTGGATCAGCCCCAGCATTTT | CASSLSGQGVDQPQHF
TRBJ2-1 | TRBV25-1 | few | . | TGTGCCAGCAGTGAGGGTTGGGCTGGCCTAGGGGAAGAGCAGTTCTTC | CASSEGWAGLGEEQFF
TRBJ2-2 | TRBV4-1 | few | . | TGCGCCAGCAGCCACGTGCAAGTTCGGAACACCGGGGAGCTGTTTTTT | CASSHVQVRNTGELFF
TRBJ2-7 | TRBV20-1 | few | . | TGCAGTGCCACAAGGCGGGAAGGGTACGAGCAGTACTTC | CSATRREGYEQYF
TRBJ1-1 | TRBV3-1 | . | TRBD1 | TGTGCCAGCAGCCAAGATTTCCCGGGACAGGGACGGAACACTGAAGCTTTCTTT | CASSQDFPGQGRNTEAFF
TRBJ2-7 | TRBV4-1 | few | TRBD2 | TGCGCCAGCAGCCACCCCGGGGGGGCCGTGTACGAGCAGTACTTC | CASSHPGGAVYEQYF
TRBJ1-2 | TRBV12-3/TRBV12-4 | . | . | TGTGCCAGCAGTTTAGGGGAAGGCTACACCTTC | CASSLGEGYTF
TRBJ2-1 | TRBV27 | few | TRBD2 | TGTGCCACCGGGGGGGGGAGTAGCTATGAGCAGTTCTTC | CATGGGSSYEQFF
TRBJ2-7 | TRBV20-1 | . | TRBD1 | TGCAGTGCTAGAGATCGAGGAGACAGGGTGACCTACGAGCAGTACTTC | CSARDRGDRVTYEQYF
TRBJ1-1 | TRBV27 | many | . | TGTGCCAGCAGTTTTGGGGACCTCGGGGGCGAAGCTTTCTTT | CASSFGDLGGEAFF
TRBJ2-7 | TRBV5-1 | . | . | TGCGCCAGCAGCTTCAGGGACAACGCCTACGAGCAGTACTTC | CASSFRDNAYEQYF
TRBJ1-5 | TRBV29-1 | many | . | TGCAGCGTTTGGTCTGGATATAGCAATCAGCCCCAGCATTTT | CSVWSGYSNQPQHF
TRBJ1-1 | TRBV2 | few | . | TGTGCCTGCCCAAGGAAGTCTTATGAAGCTTTCTTT | CACPRKSYEAFF
TRBJ1-6 | TRBV7-8 | few | . | TGTGCCAGCAGCTTGGGCCCGGGACCGATAGGTTCACCCCTCCACTTT | CASSLGPGPIGSPLHF
TRBJ1-2 | TRBV11-2 | . | . | TGTGCCAGCAACCCCTTGGATGGCTACACCTTC | CASNPLDGYTF
TRBJ2-2 | TRBV6-1 | few | TRBD1 | TGTGCCAGCAGTGACATGACAGGGGGCTGGACCGGGGAGCTGTTTTTT | CASSDMTGGWTGELFF
TRBJ1-1 | TRBV7-9 | few | . | TGTGCCAGCAGCTTAAGGGCGTATGAAGCTTTCTTT | CASSLRAYEAFF
TRBJ2-1 | TRBV7-9 | many | . | TGTGCCAGCAGCCCGCCCCGAGCGAGCTCCTACAATGAGCAGTTCTTC | CASSPPRASSYNEQFF
TRBJ2-7 | TRBV7-9 | . | TRBD1 | TGTGCCAGCAGCCCAGTGGGGACAGCCCTCTACGAGCAGTACTTC | CASSPVGTALYEQYF
TRBJ2-1 | TRBV11-2 | few | . | TGTGCCAGCAGCTTCTTTACAGGGCCCAGGGACAATGAGCAGTTCTTC | CASSFFTGPRDNEQFF
TRBJ2-7 | TRBV5-5 | . | . | TGTGCCAGCAGCCCTGAGCTTGGGGACATCTCCTACGAGCAGTACTTC | CASSPELGDISYEQYF
TRBJ1-1 | TRBV27 | . | . | TGTGCCAGCAGTTTTGGGGGGACTAGCGTTGAAGCTTTCTTT | CASSFGGTSVEAFF
TRBJ2-3 | TRBV29-1 | . | . | TGCAGCGTTGGTGGGGACGAACCTCGTGTGGTGGGAGATACGCAGTATTTT | CSVGGDEPRVVGDTQYF
TRBJ2-7 | TRBV12-3/TRBV12-4 | many | . | TGTGCCAGCAGTTTTTTTGTCCAACCCTCGTCCGAGCAGTACTTC | CASSFFVQPSSEQYF